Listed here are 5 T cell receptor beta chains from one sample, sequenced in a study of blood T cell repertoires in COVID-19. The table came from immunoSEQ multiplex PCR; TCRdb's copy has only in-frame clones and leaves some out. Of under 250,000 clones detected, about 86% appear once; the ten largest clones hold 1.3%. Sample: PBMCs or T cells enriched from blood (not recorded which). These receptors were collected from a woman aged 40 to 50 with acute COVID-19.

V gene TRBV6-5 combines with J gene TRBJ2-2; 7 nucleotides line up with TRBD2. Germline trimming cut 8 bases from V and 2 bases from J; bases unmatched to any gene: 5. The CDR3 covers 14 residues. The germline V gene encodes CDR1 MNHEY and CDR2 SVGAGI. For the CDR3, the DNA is TGTGCCAGCGGACGGGGACTAAACACCGGGGAGCTGTTTTTT. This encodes CASGRGLNTGELFF.

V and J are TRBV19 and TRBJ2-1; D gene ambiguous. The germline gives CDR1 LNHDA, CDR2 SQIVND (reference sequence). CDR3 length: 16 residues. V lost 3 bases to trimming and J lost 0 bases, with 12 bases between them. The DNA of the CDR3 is TGTGCCAGTAGTATCAGCGAATCGAGCTCCTACAATGAGCAGTTCTTC. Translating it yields CASSISESSSYNEQFF.

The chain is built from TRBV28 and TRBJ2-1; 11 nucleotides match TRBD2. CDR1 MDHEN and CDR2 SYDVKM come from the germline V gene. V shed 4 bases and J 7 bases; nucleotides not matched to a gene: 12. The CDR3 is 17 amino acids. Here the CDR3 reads CASSYLGLAGGRNEQFF. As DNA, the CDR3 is TGTGCCAGCAGTTACCTCGGGCTAGCGGGGGGACGTAATGAGCAGTTCTTC.

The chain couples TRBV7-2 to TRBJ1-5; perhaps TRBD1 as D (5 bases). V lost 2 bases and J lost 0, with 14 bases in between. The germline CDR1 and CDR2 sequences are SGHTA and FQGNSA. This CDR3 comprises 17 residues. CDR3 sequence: CASSLRGEGYSNQPQHF. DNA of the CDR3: TGTGCCAGCAGCTTAAGAGGGGAGGGTTATAGCAATCAGCCCCAGCATTTT.

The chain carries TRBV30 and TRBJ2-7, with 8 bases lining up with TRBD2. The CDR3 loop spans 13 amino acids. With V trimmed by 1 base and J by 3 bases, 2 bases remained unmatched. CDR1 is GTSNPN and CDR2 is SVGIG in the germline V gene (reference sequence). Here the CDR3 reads CAWSDSGNYEQYF. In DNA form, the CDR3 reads TGTGCCTGGAGTGATAGCGGGAACTACGAGCAGTACTTC.